This T cell receptor (beta chain) originates from a study of blood T cell repertoires in COVID-19. CDR1 and CDR2 (germline): SGHVS, FNYEAQ. The ends lost 0 bases at V and 3 bases at J; junction bases unmatched: 3. The CDR3 is 16 amino acids. Here immunoSEQ multiplex PCR was the method, and the copy in TCRdb shows in-frame clones only, minus some. There are 46,000 or so clones in the sample; about nine tenths occur only once, and 15% to 20% lies in the top ten. This clone was counted a single time. The sequenced material came from peripheral blood. This TCR came from a man between 65 and 85 years old with active COVID-19. V gene TRBV7-6 combines with J gene TRBJ2-2; 8 bases line up with TRBD2. CDR3 residues: CASSLAAGDYTGELFF. CDR3 in DNA: TGTGCCAGCAGCTTAGCAGCGGGAGATTACACCGGGGAGCTGTTTTTT.